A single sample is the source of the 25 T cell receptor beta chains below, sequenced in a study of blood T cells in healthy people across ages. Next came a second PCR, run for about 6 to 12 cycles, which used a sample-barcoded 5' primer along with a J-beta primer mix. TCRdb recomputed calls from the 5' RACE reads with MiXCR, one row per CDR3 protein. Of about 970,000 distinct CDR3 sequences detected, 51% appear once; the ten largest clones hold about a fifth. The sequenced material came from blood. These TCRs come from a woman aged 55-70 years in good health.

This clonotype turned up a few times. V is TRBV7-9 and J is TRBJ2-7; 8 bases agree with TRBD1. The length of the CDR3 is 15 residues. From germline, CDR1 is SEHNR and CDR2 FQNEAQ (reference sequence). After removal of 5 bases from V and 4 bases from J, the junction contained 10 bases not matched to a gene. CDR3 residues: CASSRTGILFYEQYF. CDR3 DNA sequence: TGTGCCAGCAGCCGGACAGGGATCCTTTTTTACGAGCAGTACTTC.

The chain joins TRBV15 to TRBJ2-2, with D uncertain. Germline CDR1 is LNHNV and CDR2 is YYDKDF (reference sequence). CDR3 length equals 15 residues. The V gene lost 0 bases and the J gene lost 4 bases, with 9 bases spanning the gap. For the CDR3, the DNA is TGTGCCACCAGCAGAGATCCCGCCACCACCGGGGAGCTGTTTTTT. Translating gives CATSRDPATTGELFF.

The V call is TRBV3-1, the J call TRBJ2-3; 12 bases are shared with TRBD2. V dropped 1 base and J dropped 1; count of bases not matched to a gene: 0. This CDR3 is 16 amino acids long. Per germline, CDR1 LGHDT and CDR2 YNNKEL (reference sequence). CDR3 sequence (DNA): TGTGCCAGCAGCCAAGCTAGCGGGAGGGGCACAGATACGCAGTATTTT. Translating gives CASSQASGRGTDTQYF.

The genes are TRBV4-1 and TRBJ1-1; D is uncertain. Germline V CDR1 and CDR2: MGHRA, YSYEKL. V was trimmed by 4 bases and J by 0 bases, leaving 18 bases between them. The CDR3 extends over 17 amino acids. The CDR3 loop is CASSLFISGIMNTEAFF. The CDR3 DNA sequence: TGCGCCAGCAGCCTTTTTATCAGTGGGATCATGAACACTGAAGCTTTCTTT.

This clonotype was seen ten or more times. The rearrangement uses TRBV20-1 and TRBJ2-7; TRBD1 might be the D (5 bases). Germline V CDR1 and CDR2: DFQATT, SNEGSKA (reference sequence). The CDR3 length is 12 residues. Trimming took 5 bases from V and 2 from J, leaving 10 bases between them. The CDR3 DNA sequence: TGCAGTGCTCGGGCGGACACCTACGAGCAGTACTTC. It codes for CSARADTYEQYF.

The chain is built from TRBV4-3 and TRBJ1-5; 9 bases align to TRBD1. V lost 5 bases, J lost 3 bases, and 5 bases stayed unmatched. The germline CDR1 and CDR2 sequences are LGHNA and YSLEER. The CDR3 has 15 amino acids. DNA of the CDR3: TGCGCCAGCAGCTTTCGACAGGGGGTCAATCAGCCCCAGCATTTT. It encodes CASSFRQGVNQPQHF.

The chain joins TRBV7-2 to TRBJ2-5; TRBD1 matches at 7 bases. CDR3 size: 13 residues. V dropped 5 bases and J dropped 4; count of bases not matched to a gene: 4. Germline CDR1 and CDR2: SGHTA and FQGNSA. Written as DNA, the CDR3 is TGTGCCAGCAGCCCATACAGGGGAGAGACCCAGTACTTC. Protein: CASSPYRGETQYF. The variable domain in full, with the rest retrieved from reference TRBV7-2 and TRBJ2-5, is GAGVSQSPSNKVTEKGKDVELRCDPISGHTALYWYRQSLGQGLEFLIYFQGNSAPDKSGLPSDRFSAERTGGSVSTLTIQRTQQEDSAVYLCASSPYRGETQYFGPGTRLLVL.

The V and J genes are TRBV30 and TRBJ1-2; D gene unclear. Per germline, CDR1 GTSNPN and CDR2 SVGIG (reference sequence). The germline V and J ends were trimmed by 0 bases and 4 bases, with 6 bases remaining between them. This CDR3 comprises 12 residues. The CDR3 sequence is CAWSVRPYGYTF. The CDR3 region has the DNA TGTGCCTGGAGTGTACGACCCTATGGCTACACCTTC. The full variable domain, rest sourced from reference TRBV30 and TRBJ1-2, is SQTIHQWPATLVQPVGSPLSLECTVEGTSNPNLYWYRQAAGRGLQLLFYSVGIGQISSEVPQNLSASRPQDRQFILSSKKLLLSDSGFYLCAWSVRPYGYTFGSGTRLTVV.

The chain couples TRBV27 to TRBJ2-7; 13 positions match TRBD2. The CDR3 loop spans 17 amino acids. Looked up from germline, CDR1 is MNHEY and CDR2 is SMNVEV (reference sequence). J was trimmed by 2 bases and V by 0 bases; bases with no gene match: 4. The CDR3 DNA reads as TGTGCCAGCAGTTTATCGGGGACTAGCGGGAAGACCTACGAGCAGTACTTC. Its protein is CASSLSGTSGKTYEQYF.

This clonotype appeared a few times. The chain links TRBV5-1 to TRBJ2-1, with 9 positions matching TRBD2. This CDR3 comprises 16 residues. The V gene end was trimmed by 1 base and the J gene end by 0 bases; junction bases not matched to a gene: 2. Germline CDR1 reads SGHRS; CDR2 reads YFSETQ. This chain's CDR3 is CASSLSSGSSYNEQFF. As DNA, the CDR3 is TGCGCCAGCAGCTTGAGTAGCGGGAGCTCCTACAATGAGCAGTTCTTC.

The CDR3 here is CSVKAWDYKQYF. CDR3 DNA: TGCAGCGTTAAGGCCTGGGACTATAAGCAGTACTTC. V is TRBV29-1 and J is TRBJ2-7; 7 nucleotides match TRBD2. The junction had 9 bases not matched to a gene; V was cut back by 5 bases and J by 8 bases. This CDR3 comprises 12 residues. Germline V gene data show CDR1 as SQVTM and CDR2 as ANQGSEA.

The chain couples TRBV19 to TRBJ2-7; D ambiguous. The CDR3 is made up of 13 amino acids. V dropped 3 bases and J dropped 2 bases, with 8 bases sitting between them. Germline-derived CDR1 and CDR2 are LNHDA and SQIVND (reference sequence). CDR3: CASSIERAYEQYF. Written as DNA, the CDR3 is TGTGCCAGTAGTATTGAAAGAGCCTACGAGCAGTACTTC.

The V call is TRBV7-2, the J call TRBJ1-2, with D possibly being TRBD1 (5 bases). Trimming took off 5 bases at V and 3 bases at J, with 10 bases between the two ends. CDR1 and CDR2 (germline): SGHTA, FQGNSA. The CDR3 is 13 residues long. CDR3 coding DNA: TGTGCCAGCAGCATGGGGCGCGACTATGGCTACACCTTC. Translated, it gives CASSMGRDYGYTF.

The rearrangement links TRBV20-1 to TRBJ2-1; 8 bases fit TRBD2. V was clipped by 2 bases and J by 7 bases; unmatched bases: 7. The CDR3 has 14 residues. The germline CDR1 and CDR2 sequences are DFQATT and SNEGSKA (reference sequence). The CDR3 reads CSARRSGGVNEQFF. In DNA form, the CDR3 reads TGCAGTGCTAGACGCAGCGGGGGAGTAAATGAGCAGTTCTTC.

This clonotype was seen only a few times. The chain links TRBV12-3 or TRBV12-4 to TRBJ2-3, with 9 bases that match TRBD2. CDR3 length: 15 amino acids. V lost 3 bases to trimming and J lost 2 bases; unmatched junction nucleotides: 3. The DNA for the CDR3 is TGTGCCAGCAGTTTTCTAGCGGGATTCACAGATACGCAGTATTTT. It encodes CASSFLAGFTDTQYF.

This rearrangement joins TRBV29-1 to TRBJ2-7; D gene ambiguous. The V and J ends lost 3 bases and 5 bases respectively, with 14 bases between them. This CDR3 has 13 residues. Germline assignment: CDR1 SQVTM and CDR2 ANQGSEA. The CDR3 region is CSVEGGAGDEQYF. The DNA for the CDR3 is TGCAGCGTTGAGGGTGGAGCAGGCGACGAGCAGTACTTC.

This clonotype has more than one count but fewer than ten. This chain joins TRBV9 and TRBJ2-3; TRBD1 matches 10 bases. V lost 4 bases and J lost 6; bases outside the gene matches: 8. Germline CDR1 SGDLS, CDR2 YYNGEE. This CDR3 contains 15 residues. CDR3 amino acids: CASSPGTGELDTQYF. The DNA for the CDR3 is TGTGCCAGCAGCCCCGGGACAGGGGAGTTGGATACGCAGTATTTT.

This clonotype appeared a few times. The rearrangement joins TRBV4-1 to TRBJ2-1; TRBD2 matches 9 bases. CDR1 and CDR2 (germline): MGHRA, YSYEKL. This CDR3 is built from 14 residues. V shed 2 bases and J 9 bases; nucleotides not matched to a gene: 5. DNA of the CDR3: TGCGCCAGCAGCCAACTAGCGGGAACGGTTGAGCAGTTCTTC. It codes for CASSQLAGTVEQFF.

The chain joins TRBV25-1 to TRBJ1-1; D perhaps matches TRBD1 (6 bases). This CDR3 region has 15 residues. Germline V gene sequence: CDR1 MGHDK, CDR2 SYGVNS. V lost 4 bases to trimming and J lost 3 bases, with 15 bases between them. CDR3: CASSGQTGKYTEAFF. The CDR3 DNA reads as TGTGCCAGCAGTGGACAGACAGGCAAATACACTGAAGCTTTCTTT.

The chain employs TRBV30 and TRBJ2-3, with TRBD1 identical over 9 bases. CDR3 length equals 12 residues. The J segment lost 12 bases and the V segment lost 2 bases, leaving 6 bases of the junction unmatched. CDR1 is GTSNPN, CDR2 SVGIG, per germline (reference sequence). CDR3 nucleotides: TGTGCCTGGAGTCCCGGGACAGGGCATCAGTATTTT. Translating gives CAWSPGTGHQYF.

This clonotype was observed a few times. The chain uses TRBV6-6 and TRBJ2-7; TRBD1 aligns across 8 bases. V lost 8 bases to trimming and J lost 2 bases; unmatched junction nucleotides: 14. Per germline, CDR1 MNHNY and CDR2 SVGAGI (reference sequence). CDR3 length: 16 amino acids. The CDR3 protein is CASGFRRDRPPYEQYF. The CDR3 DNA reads TGTGCCAGCGGATTCCGCAGGGACAGGCCTCCCTACGAGCAGTACTTC.

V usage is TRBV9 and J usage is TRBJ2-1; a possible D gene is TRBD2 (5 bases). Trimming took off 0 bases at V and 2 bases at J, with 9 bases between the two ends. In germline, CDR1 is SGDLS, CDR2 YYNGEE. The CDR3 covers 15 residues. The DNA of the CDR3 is TGTGCCAGCAGCGTAGCTAGGACTGCCTACAATGAGCAGTTCTTC. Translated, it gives CASSVARTAYNEQFF.

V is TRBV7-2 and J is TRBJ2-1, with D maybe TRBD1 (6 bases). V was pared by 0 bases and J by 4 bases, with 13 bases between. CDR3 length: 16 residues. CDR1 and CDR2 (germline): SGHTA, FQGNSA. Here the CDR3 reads CASSLATGSPYNEQFF. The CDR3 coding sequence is TGTGCCAGCAGCTTAGCTACAGGGAGCCCGTACAATGAGCAGTTCTTC.

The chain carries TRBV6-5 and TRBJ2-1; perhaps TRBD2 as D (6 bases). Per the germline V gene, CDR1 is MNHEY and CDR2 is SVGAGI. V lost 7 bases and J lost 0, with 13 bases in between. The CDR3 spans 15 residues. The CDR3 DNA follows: TGTGCCAGCACATGGAGGGCCGACTCCTACAATGAGCAGTTCTTC. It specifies CASTWRADSYNEQFF.

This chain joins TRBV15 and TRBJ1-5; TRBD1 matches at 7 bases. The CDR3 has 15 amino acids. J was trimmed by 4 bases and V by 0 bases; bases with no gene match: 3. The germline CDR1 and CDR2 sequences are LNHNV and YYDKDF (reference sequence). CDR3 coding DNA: TGTGCCACCAGCAGAGATCAGGGGGAAAATCAGCCCCAGCATTTT. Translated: CATSRDQGENQPQHF.